Each of the 11 T cell receptor beta chains below was sequenced from the same sample in a study of T cells in Graves' hyperthyroidism and ophthalmopathy. TCR beta CDR3 regions were amplified from RNA. A set of HTBI primers served as the primers for a first-round RT-PCR of the TCR CDR3. Via MiXCR, TCRdb re-called the multiplex PCR reads, giving one row per CDR3 protein. The sample holds 410,000 or so distinct CDR3 sequences; about 15% are singletons and the top ten take about 13%. What was sequenced was blood. The origin of the receptors is a man younger than 35 with Graves' ophthalmopathy.

A word on this clonotype: A much larger clone differs by one base, so this may be a read error. The chain couples TRBV4-2 to TRBJ2-7; maybe TRBD2 (5 bases). Germline V CDR1 and CDR2: LGHNA, YNFKEQ. V lost 0 bases and J lost 7, with 16 bases in between. This CDR3 is built from 15 residues. CDR3 bases: TGTGCCAGCAGCCAAGATCAGGAGCGGTACAATGAGCAGTACTTC. As protein: CASSQDQERYNEQYF.

The rearrangement joins TRBV9 to TRBJ1-1; D remains unclear. The CDR3 loop spans 13 amino acids. The germline V and J ends were trimmed by 0 bases and 8 bases, with 11 bases remaining between them. Germline loops: CDR1 SGDLS, CDR2 YYNGEE. CDR3 residues: CASSVGPWPEAFF. Written as DNA, the CDR3 is TGTGCCAGCAGCGTAGGCCCATGGCCCGAAGCTTTCTTT.

This clonotype appeared many times. The genes are TRBV7-3 and TRBJ2-3; no clear D gene. Germline CDR1 is SGHTA and CDR2 is FQGTGA. The CDR3 runs to 13 residues. Trimming took 3 bases from V and 3 from J, leaving 7 bases between them. The CDR3: CASSLADTDTQYF. CDR3 coding DNA: TGTGCCAGCAGCTTGGCTGATACAGATACGCAGTATTTT.

This clonotype has ten or more counts. The chain employs TRBV12-3 or TRBV12-4 and TRBJ1-5; TRBD1 agrees at 10 bases. The CDR3 has 15 residues. J lost 3 bases, V lost 3 bases, and 2 bases had no gene match. This CDR3 is CASSFGTGANQPQHF. The CDR3 region has the DNA TGTGCCAGCAGTTTCGGGACAGGGGCCAATCAGCCCCAGCATTTT.

The rearrangement links TRBV12-3 or TRBV12-4 to TRBJ1-2, with D uncertain. This CDR3 contains 14 residues. Trimming cost V 1 base and J 4 bases, with 10 bases left between them. CDR3 amino acids: CASSLGPDGYGYTF. The DNA of the CDR3 is TGTGCCAGCAGTTTAGGGCCCGATGGCTATGGCTACACCTTC.

This clonotype appeared many times. The rearrangement links TRBV6-2 or TRBV6-3 to TRBJ2-1, with a possible D match to TRBD2 (5 bases). Germline CDR1 and CDR2: MNHEY and SVGEGT. The CDR3 has 14 residues. Between the trimmed V and J ends, which lost 2 bases and 6 bases, there was a span of 11 bases. The CDR3 loop is CASSYATSGNEQFF. The CDR3 DNA is TGTGCCAGCAGTTACGCAACTAGTGGCAATGAGCAGTTCTTC.

To note about this clonotype: Since a much larger clone is just one base distant, this may be a read error. The chain is built from TRBV5-1 and TRBJ2-3; 10 bases match TRBD1. There are 17 residues in the CDR3. Germline V CDR1 and CDR2: SGHRS, YFSETQ. The CDR3 loop is CASSQGTGTGGTDTQYF. The CDR3 DNA follows: TGTGCCAGCAGCCAAGGGACCGGGACAGGGGGCACAGATACGCAGTATTTT.

This clonotype was picked up many times. The gene calls are TRBV7-6 and TRBJ1-3; D may be TRBD1 (5 bases). Trimming took off 8 bases at V and 0 bases at J, with 11 bases between the two ends. Per germline, CDR1 SGHVS and CDR2 FNYEAQ. The CDR3 is 14 residues long. This chain's CDR3 is CASGDFYSGNTIYF. CDR3 DNA sequence: TGTGCCAGCGGGGACTTCTACTCTGGAAACACCATATATTTT.

This clonotype came up many times. The chain couples TRBV11-1 to TRBJ2-3; 9 nucleotides match TRBD2. There are 18 residues in the CDR3. The V gene's germline CDR1 is SGHAT and CDR2 FQDESV (reference sequence). Trimming took 2 bases from V and 0 from J; bases not matched to a gene: 9. This CDR3 is CASSLSRASGISTDTQYF. The CDR3 nucleotides are TGTGCCAGCAGCTTATCCCGGGCTAGCGGGATTAGCACAGATACGCAGTATTTT.

There are many counts of this clonotype. The CDR3 DNA follows: TGTGCCAGCAGTCCCATTGACTACAATGAGCAGTTCTTC. Amino acid sequence: CASSPIDYNEQFF. The chain combines TRBV2 with TRBJ2-1, with D unresolved. Trimming shortened V by 5 bases and J by 3 bases, and 8 bases separated the two germline ends. The germline V gene encodes CDR1 SNHLY and CDR2 FYNNEI. The CDR3 extends over 13 amino acids.

The V gene is TRBV11-1, the J gene TRBJ1-5; maybe TRBD1 (6 bases). The germline V gene has CDR1 SGHAT and CDR2 FQDESV (reference sequence). CDR3 size: 15 residues. The V end was cut by 5 bases, the J end by 3 bases, with 14 bases between. The CDR3 bases are TGTGCCAGCAGCCCACAGGGTTTTACCAATCAGCCCCAGCATTTT. This gives the protein CASSPQGFTNQPQHF.